The 20 T cell receptor beta chains presented below share a single source sample, sequenced in a study of T cells in Graves' hyperthyroidism and ophthalmopathy. Amplification of TCR beta CDR3 regions used RNA as the template. In the first-round RT-PCR of the TCR CDR3, the HTBI primer set was used. TCRdb reprocessed the multiplex PCR reads with MiXCR, giving one entry per CDR3 protein. The sample carries 600,000 to 700,000 distinct CDR3 sequences, roughly 15% recorded once. Material for sequencing was blood. These receptors were taken from a woman between 40 and 50 years old with Graves' ophthalmopathy.

This clonotype was observed at least ten times. This chain uses TRBV18 with TRBJ2-7; D possibly corresponds to TRBD2 (5 bases). CDR3 length: 14 residues. Germline loops: CDR1 KGHSH, CDR2 LQKENI. Trimming cost V 4 bases and J 2 bases, with 12 bases left between them. This chain's CDR3 is CASSQDWSPYEQYF. The CDR3 coding sequence is TGTGCCAGCTCACAGGACTGGAGTCCCTACGAGCAGTACTTC.

This clonotype was recorded only once. The rearrangement links TRBV28 to TRBJ2-7, with 9 positions matching TRBD1. Germline V gives CDR1 MDHEN, CDR2 SYDVKM. This CDR3 comprises 15 residues. V shed 5 bases and J 2 bases; nucleotides not matched to a gene: 7. CDR3 DNA: TGTGCCAGCAGTGAACCCGGGACAGGGACCTACGAGCAGTACTTC. As protein: CASSEPGTGTYEQYF. The variable domain in full, with the rest retrieved from reference TRBV28 and TRBJ2-7, is DVKVTQSSRYLVKRTGEKVFLECVQDMDHENMFWYRQDPGLGLRLIYFSYDVKMKEKGDIPEGYSVSREKKERFSLILESASTNQTSMYLCASSEPGTGTYEQYFGPGTRLTVT.

Comment on this clonotype: A read error may explain this, as a much larger clone is one base away. The genes are TRBV12-3 or TRBV12-4 and TRBJ2-4; TRBD1 matches at 7 bases. CDR3 size: 14 residues. Unmatched junction bases numbered 3, after V lost 6 bases and J lost 1 base. The CDR3 loop is CASSKTGAKNIQYF. CDR3 coding DNA: TGTGCCAGCAGCAAGACAGGGGCCAAAAACATTCAGTACTTC.

This sequence joins TRBV6-1 and TRBJ2-7; 9 positions match TRBD1. The CDR3 spans 13 residues. The junction had 9 bases not matched to a gene; V was cut back by 4 bases and J by 11 bases. The germline V gene has CDR1 MNHNS and CDR2 SASEGT. CDR3 in amino acids: CASSGRQGDRKYF. The CDR3 DNA reads as TGTGCCAGCAGTGGAAGACAGGGGGACAGGAAGTACTTC.

This clonotype was counted at least ten times. The V gene is TRBV6-2 or TRBV6-3, the J gene TRBJ2-2; unclear D gene. The germline V gene has CDR1 MNHEY and CDR2 SVGEGT. This CDR3 has 14 amino acids. Trimming removed 10 bases at V and 2 bases at J, with 14 bases between. Here the CDR3 DNA reads TGTGCCATCCCTAGTAAGGGAAACACCGGGGAGCTGTTTTTT. Protein: CAIPSKGNTGELFF.

This clonotype was counted at least ten times. The chain joins TRBV4-2 to TRBJ2-7; D possibly corresponds to TRBD1 (7 bases). V shed 4 bases and J shed 4 bases, with 14 bases lying between them. Germline V CDR1 and CDR2: LGHNA, YNFKEQ. The CDR3 covers 14 residues. The CDR3 sequence is CASSPSRGDYEQYF. The DNA for the CDR3 is TGTGCCAGCAGCCCCTCCAGGGGGGATTACGAGCAGTACTTC.

The rearrangement joins TRBV7-9 to TRBJ1-4; D perhaps matches TRBD1 (5 bases). This CDR3 has 14 amino acids. The V and J ends lost 6 bases and 3 bases respectively, with 11 bases between them. The V gene's germline CDR1 is SEHNR and CDR2 FQNEAQ (reference sequence). The CDR3 loop reads CASRSTASNEKLFF. For the CDR3, the DNA is TGTGCCAGCAGATCGACAGCTTCTAATGAAAAACTGTTTTTT.

The sample holds many counts of this clonotype. The chain combines TRBV11-2 with TRBJ2-7; D is perhaps TRBD1 (5 bases). V was pared by 1 base and J by 1 base, with 23 bases between. Germline V gene data show CDR1 as SGHAT and CDR2 as FQNNGV. The CDR3 consists of 19 residues. For the CDR3, the DNA is TGTGCCAGCAGCTTAGTCCAAGGCCAGGCTAGGGGAAATTCCTACGAGCAGTACTTC. The encoded protein is CASSLVQGQARGNSYEQYF.

The rearrangement joins TRBV6-1 to TRBJ2-5; D is uncertain. This CDR3 spans 15 amino acids. Germline V lookup: CDR1 MNHNS, CDR2 SASEGT. The V end was cut by 7 bases, the J end by 2 bases, with 17 bases between. The CDR3 coding sequence is TGTGCCAGCAACCAACGGGCAGACAAACAAGAGACCCAGTACTTC. It encodes CASNQRADKQETQYF.

This clonotype appeared a few times. The chain links TRBV7-2 to TRBJ2-7; D is perhaps TRBD1 (8 bases). Looked up from germline, CDR1 is SGHTA and CDR2 is FQGNSA. V shed 3 bases and J shed 1 base, with 13 bases lying between them. The CDR3 is made up of 15 amino acids. The CDR3 loop reads CASSLGRDRSYEQYF. The CDR3 DNA is TGTGCCAGCAGCTTGGGGAGGGACAGGTCCTACGAGCAGTACTTC.

This clonotype showed up many times. The chain links TRBV28 to TRBJ1-6, with unresolved D. Germline values: CDR1 MDHEN, CDR2 SYDVKM. Trimming removed 6 bases at V and 14 bases at J, with 11 bases between. This CDR3 contains 11 residues. Here the CDR3 DNA reads TGTGCCAGCAGCTCTCGGGCGGCCCTCCACTTT. Protein product: CASSSRAALHF.

This chain joins TRBV28 and TRBJ2-7; 11 bases align to TRBD2. The CDR3 has 15 residues. Trimming removed 2 bases from V and 7 bases from J; junction bases left unmatched: 7. Germline-derived CDR1 and CDR2 are MDHEN and SYDVKM. In DNA, the CDR3 is TGTGCCAGCAGTTTACTGGGACTAGCGGCGGGGGAGCAGTACTTC. Amino acids: CASSLLGLAAGEQYF. The full variable domain, its missing parts supplied by reference TRBV28 and TRBJ2-7, is DVKVTQSSRYLVKRTGEKVFLECVQDMDHENMFWYRQDPGLGLRLIYFSYDVKMKEKGDIPEGYSVSREKKERFSLILESASTNQTSMYLCASSLLGLAAGEQYFGPGTRLTVT.

This clonotype was picked up many times. The CDR3 sequence: CSVTGTGNTIYF. CDR3 nucleotides: TGCAGCGTGACAGGGACTGGAAACACCATATATTTT. This sequence joins TRBV29-1 and TRBJ1-3; 7 bases are a match to TRBD1. From germline, CDR1 is SQVTM and CDR2 ANQGSEA. The CDR3 consists of 12 residues. V was pared by 6 bases and J by 2 bases, with 1 base of the junction left unmatched.

There are a few counts of this clonotype. The chain carries TRBV27 and TRBJ2-2; D may be TRBD2 (6 bases). V gave up 6 bases and J gave up 3 bases, with 17 bases separating them. CDR3 length equals 16 residues. Germline V gene lookup returns CDR1 MNHEY and CDR2 SMNVEV (reference sequence). CDR3 loop: CASRIGGIKYTGELFF. Written as DNA, the CDR3 is TGTGCCAGCAGGATTGGCGGGATTAAATACACCGGGGAGCTGTTTTTT.

This clonotype was seen more than once but under ten times. This chain joins TRBV5-8 and TRBJ1-4; no reliable D call. V lost 4 bases and J lost 5, with 6 bases in between. CDR1 is SGHTS, CDR2 YDEGEE, per germline. The length of the CDR3 is 12 residues. This CDR3 is CASSEVNEKLFF. CDR3 coding DNA: TGTGCCAGCAGCGAGGTCAATGAAAAACTGTTTTTT.

In this sample, this clonotype turned up a few times. The V and J genes are TRBV15 and TRBJ1-5; 8 bases align to TRBD1. V lost 4 bases to trimming and J lost 7 bases; unmatched junction nucleotides: 6. Per the germline V gene, CDR1 is LNHNV and CDR2 is YYDKDF (reference sequence). The CDR3 covers 14 residues. The CDR3 here is CATSKTGVGQPQHF. The CDR3, as DNA: TGTGCCACCAGCAAGACAGGGGTTGGGCAGCCCCAGCATTTT. Drawing the rest from reference TRBV15 and TRBJ1-5, the complete variable domain is DAMVIQNPRYQVTQFGKPVTLSCSQTLNHNVMYWYQQKSSQAPKLLFHYYDKDFNNEADTPDNFQSRRPNTSFCFLDIRSPGLGDTAMYLCATSKTGVGQPQHFGDGTRLSIL.

At least ten counts were recorded for this clonotype. J is TRBJ1-1 and V is TRBV27; possibly TRBD1 for D (5 bases). CDR3 size: 15 residues. Trimming cost V 3 bases and J 1 base, with 12 bases left between them. Germline-derived CDR1 and CDR2 are MNHEY and SMNVEV (reference sequence). CDR3 sequence: CASSLGPGGNTEAFF. The CDR3 DNA reads TGTGCCAGCAGTTTGGGCCCCGGGGGGAACACTGAAGCTTTCTTT.

This clonotype was found many times. This rearrangement joins TRBV12-3 or TRBV12-4 to TRBJ2-2; D unresolved. Trimming left V 5 bases short and J 7 bases short, with 8 bases between. This CDR3 comprises 12 residues. The CDR3 DNA is TGTGCCAGCAGTGCCAGTGGCGGGGAGCTGTTTTTT. This translates into CASSASGGELFF.

The table lists this clonotype with many counts. The genes are TRBV6-5 and TRBJ2-5; the match to TRBD1 covers 7 bases. Germline assignment: CDR1 MNHEY and CDR2 SVGAGI. V gave up 6 bases and J gave up 6 bases; unmatched junction bases: 7. CDR3 length: 13 residues. The CDR3 DNA reads TGTGCCAGCAGCCAACAGGGGTGGAAGACCCAGTACTTC. Translation: CASSQQGWKTQYF.

This clonotype was observed many times. This chain joins TRBV20-1 and TRBJ1-2; D is uncertain. CDR1 is DFQATT, CDR2 SNEGSKA, per germline (reference sequence). There are 13 residues in the CDR3. Trimming removed 1 base at V and 2 bases at J, with 8 bases between. The CDR3 DNA reads TGCAGTGCTAGAGGGAGGGAAAACTATGGCTACACCTTC. It codes for CSARGRENYGYTF.